This TCR beta chain appears in the sequencing data of a study of cytomegalovirus exposure and HLA in healthy donors. Study information: Earlier sequencing of 150 million to 200 million T cells yielded about 120 million unique TCR beta sequences. General observations from the study: Cytomegalovirus status, reportedly, was diagnosed with high specificity and sensitivity by the classifier. Several V segments, TRBV6-2 and TRBV6-3 among them, could not be told apart and were dropped.

This clone has a single count. Its antigen is as yet unknown. PCR amplification relied on 60 Vbeta primers (plus 13 Jbeta primers). The assay was immunoSEQ multiplex PCR, and TCRdb's table has in-frame clones only and misses some. The table records 180,000 or so clones, 80% of them present only once. The donors, nominally healthy at sampling, likely had unrecorded immune exposures. V was pared by 6 bases and J by 3 bases, with 9 bases of the junction left unmatched. The CDR3 covers 16 residues. CDR1 is ENHRY, CDR2 SYGVKD, per germline. Sample: PBMCs. This TCR was sampled from a girl aged 10 to 17 in good health and CMV-seropositive. V and J are TRBV10-3 and TRBJ2-2; 8 bases are a match to TRBD1. CDR3 nucleotide sequence: TGTGCCATCAGAGCAGGGGGCGCCCCGGACACCGGGGAGCTGTTTTTT. This codes for CAIRAGGAPDTGELFF.